This T cell receptor (beta chain) was identified in a study of blood T cells in healthy people across ages. Next came a second PCR, run for roughly 6 to 11 cycles, which used a sample-barcoded 5' primer along with a J-beta primer mix. TCRdb processed the 5' RACE reads anew with MiXCR; each CDR3 protein has one entry. The table includes some 1.5 million distinct CDR3 sequences, roughly 27% detected once. As concerns this clonotype: The junction departs from germline at one end; a sequencing error may be responsible.

Sequenced: blood. The sequence was collected from a woman between 25 and 40 years old in good health.

CDR3 nucleotide sequence: TGTGCCAGCAGTACAAGCTCGTGGGGGCGCAGCAATCAGCCCCAGAATTTT. It translates to CASSTSSWGRSNQPQNF. This chain joins TRBV28 and TRBJ1-5; D is perhaps TRBD1 (6 bases). Germline CDR1 reads MDHEN; CDR2 reads SYDVKM. This CDR3 is built from 17 residues.